Below are 14 T cell receptor beta chains sequenced from a single sample in a study of blood T cell repertoires in COVID-19. Libraries were prepared by immunoSEQ multiplex PCR; TCRdb keeps only in-frame clonotypes and omits some of them. The sample yields about 190,000 clones, 65% to 85% seen once. The sequenced sample consisted of PBMCs or T cells enriched from blood (not recorded which). Receptors were obtained from a young woman who had been exposed to COVID-19.

The rearrangement links TRBV19 to TRBJ1-2; 7 positions match TRBD1. Germline lookup yields CDR1 LNHDA and CDR2 SQIVND (reference sequence). With V trimmed by 10 bases and J by 5 bases, 19 bases remained unmatched. The CDR3 sequence is 16 residues long. The DNA for the CDR3 is TGTGCCACCCAATCGGTGGGGGACAGCGCGGATTATGGCTACACCTTC. Its translation: CATQSVGDSADYGYTF.

The V and J genes are TRBV7-2 and TRBJ2-1; D unclear. Germline-derived CDR1 and CDR2 are SGHTA and FQGNSA. The CDR3 is 13 amino acids. The V end lost 0 bases, the J end lost 6 bases, and 6 bases lay between the germline ends. CDR3 DNA: TGTGCCAGCAGCTTAGCCAGTCCCAATGAGCAGTTCTTC. Translation gives CASSLASPNEQFF.

The chain uses TRBV14 and TRBJ1-2; 7 bases map to TRBD1. This CDR3 spans 15 amino acids. J lost 2 bases, V lost 4 bases, and 7 bases had no gene match. Germline lookup yields CDR1 SGHDN and CDR2 FVKESK. The CDR3 DNA reads TGTGCCAGCAGCCCTGCCGGGACAGCGAACTATGGCTACACCTTC. Residues: CASSPAGTANYGYTF.

The rearrangement uses TRBV11-2 and TRBJ2-3; 10 nucleotides match TRBD2. CDR1 and CDR2 from the germline V gene are SGHAT and FQNNGV. The ends lost 1 base at V and 6 bases at J; junction bases unmatched: 4. The CDR3 sequence is 15 residues long. The CDR3 bases are TGTGCCAGCAGCTTAGTCCTAGCGGGGGAGGATACGCAGTATTTT. Translating gives CASSLVLAGEDTQYF.

The chain combines TRBV6-1 with TRBJ2-1, with a tentative D call TRBD2 (6 bases). This CDR3 spans 14 amino acids. Germline lookup yields CDR1 MNHNS and CDR2 SASEGT. Between the trimmed V and J ends, which lost 2 bases and 10 bases, there was a span of 15 bases. For the CDR3, the DNA is TGTGCCAGCAGTGAAAGGCGGGGTACGGGAGAGCAGTTCTTC. Its protein product is CASSERRGTGEQFF.

The genes are TRBV2 and TRBJ2-5; no reliable D call. This CDR3 spans 12 amino acids. V was cut by 8 bases and J by 5 bases, with 12 bases left in between. Germline V CDR1 and CDR2: SNHLY, FYNNEI. The CDR3 sequence is CASENRVETQYF. The CDR3 DNA is TGTGCCAGCGAGAATCGAGTGGAGACCCAGTACTTC. The complete variable domain, with remaining parts taken from reference TRBV2 and TRBJ2-5, reads EPEVTQTPSHQVTQMGQEVILRCVPISNHLYFYWYRQILGQKVEFLVSFYNNEISEKSEIFDDQFSVERPDGSNFTLKIRSTKLEDSAMYFCASENRVETQYFGPGTRLLVL.

The V gene is TRBV5-1, the J gene TRBJ1-2; 9 bases line up with TRBD1. The V segment lost 2 bases and the J segment 4 bases; nucleotides outside the gene matches: 6. This CDR3 has 15 residues. Looked up from germline, CDR1 is SGHRS and CDR2 is YFSETQ. The CDR3 region has the DNA TGCGCCAGCAGCTTTTCGGGACAGGGACTCTATGGCTACACCTTC. Translation gives CASSFSGQGLYGYTF.

The chain joins TRBV9 to TRBJ2-1; 16 bases agree with TRBD2. The CDR3 consists of 19 residues. V gave up 7 bases and J gave up 0 bases; unmatched junction bases: 10. The germline V gene has CDR1 SGDLS and CDR2 YYNGEE. CDR3 DNA sequence: TGTGCCAGCTCTCCGGGACTAGCGGGGGGGGCAAGCTCCTACAATGAGCAGTTCTTC. Protein sequence: CASSPGLAGGASSYNEQFF.

The chain recombines TRBV20-1 with TRBJ2-5; D is unresolved. Germline lookup yields CDR1 DFQATT and CDR2 SNEGSKA (reference sequence). The CDR3 loop spans 11 amino acids. V was cut by 2 bases and J by 1 base, with 2 bases left in between. CDR3 in DNA: TGCAGTGCTAGACTCCAAGAGACCCAGTACTTC. Residues: CSARLQETQYF.

This chain's CDR3 is CASSFVDRAEAFF. The CDR3 DNA sequence: TGTGCCAGCAGCTTTGTGGACAGGGCTGAAGCTTTCTTT. The chain joins TRBV7-2 to TRBJ1-1, with 8 positions matching TRBD1. V gave up 3 bases and J gave up 6 bases; unmatched junction bases: 3. CDR1 is SGHTA, CDR2 FQGNSA, per germline. This CDR3 is 13 amino acids long.

The chain employs TRBV3-1 (or the pseudogene TRBV3-2) and TRBJ2-2; 9 bases are a match to TRBD1. CDR1 LGHDT and CDR2 YNNKEL come from the germline V gene (reference sequence). The CDR3 sequence is 16 residues long. V lost 6 bases to trimming and J lost 0 bases; unmatched junction nucleotides: 5. This CDR3 reads CASSFTGGANTGELFF. As DNA, the CDR3 is TGTGCCAGCAGTTTCACAGGGGGCGCGAACACCGGGGAGCTGTTTTTT.

This clone was counted once. The chain recombines TRBV11-3 with TRBJ2-1; 10 bases line up with TRBD2. Trimming cost V 3 bases and J 7 bases; bases outside gene matches: 15. From germline, CDR1 is SGHNT and CDR2 YENEEA. This CDR3 is 18 amino acids long. The CDR3 loop is CASSLGSTTAGGLNEQFF. CDR3 DNA: TGTGCCAGCAGCTTGGGATCAACTACAGCGGGGGGGCTTAATGAGCAGTTCTTC.

This clone was seen a few times. This chain links TRBV7-2 with TRBJ1-5; no definite D call. This CDR3 is 13 amino acids long. Trimming removed 7 bases from V and 0 bases from J, with 7 bases in between. Germline V gene lookup returns CDR1 SGHTA and CDR2 FQGNSA. CDR3 coding DNA: TGTGCCAGCACATACAGTAGCAATCAGCCCCAGCATTTT. Encoded protein: CASTYSSNQPQHF.

This chain joins TRBV19 and TRBJ1-3, with a weak D call TRBD1 (5 bases). The germline V gene has CDR1 LNHDA and CDR2 SQIVND (reference sequence). The V and J ends lost 1 base and 0 bases respectively, with 7 bases between them. The CDR3 sequence is 15 residues long. CDR3 amino acids: CASSIGQNSGNTIYF. CDR3 DNA: TGTGCCAGTAGTATAGGACAGAACTCTGGAAACACCATATATTTT.